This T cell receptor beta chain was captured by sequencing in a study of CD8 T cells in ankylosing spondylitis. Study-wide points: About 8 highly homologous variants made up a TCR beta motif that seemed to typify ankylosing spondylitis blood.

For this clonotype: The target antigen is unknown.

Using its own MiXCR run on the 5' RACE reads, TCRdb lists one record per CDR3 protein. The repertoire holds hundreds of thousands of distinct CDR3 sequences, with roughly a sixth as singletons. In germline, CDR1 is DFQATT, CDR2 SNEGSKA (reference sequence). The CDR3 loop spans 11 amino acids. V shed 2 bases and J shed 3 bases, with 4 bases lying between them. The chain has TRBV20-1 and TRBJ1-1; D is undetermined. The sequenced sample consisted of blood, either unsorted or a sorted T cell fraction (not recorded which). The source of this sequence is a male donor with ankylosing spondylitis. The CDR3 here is CSARQDTEAFF. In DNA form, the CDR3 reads TGCAGTGCTAGACAGGACACTGAAGCTTTCTTT.